This TCR beta chain was captured in a study of blood T cell repertoires in COVID-19. Study-level information: Specimens from acute and convalescent COVID-19 originated in the United States, Italy and Spain.

Original analysis: Reference gene primer amplification gave nucleated cell count estimates. Sequencing was performed with immunoSEQ multiplex PCR; in TCRdb, only in-frame clones are kept and a portion is missing. Clone size and V and J calls were adopted from that table, with D and trimming inferred from the DNA. The sample lists about 60,000 clones, approximately 80% occurring once. The clonotype comes from a human donor in a cohort sampled during active COVID-19. The sequencing input was peripheral blood.

The CDR3 region is CATPWRPGLARAEYF. The CDR3 DNA is TGTGCCACCCCCTGGCGTCCGGGACTAGCTAGGGCTGAGTACTTC. The chain uses TRBV6-4 and TRBJ2-7; TRBD2 aligns across 9 bases. The CDR3 has 15 amino acids. Germline trimming cut 10 bases from V and 11 bases from J; bases unmatched to any gene: 21. CDR1 and CDR2 from the germline V gene are MRHNA and SNTAGT.